These 23 T cell receptor beta chains were sequenced from one sample in a study of blood T cell repertoires in COVID-19. The table came from immunoSEQ multiplex PCR; TCRdb's copy has only in-frame clones and leaves some out. The data hold 93,000 or so clones, with around nine tenths observed a single time. Sequenced material: peripheral blood. All receptors come from a human donor in a cohort sampled during active COVID-19.

CDR3 residues: CASSIRGGNEQFF. CDR3 DNA: TGTGCCAGCAGTATTCGCGGTGGGAATGAGCAGTTCTTC. The chain is built from TRBV5-4 and TRBJ2-1; D gene uncertain. V was shortened by 5 bases and J by 7 bases, with 13 bases between the two germline ends. Per germline, CDR1 SGHNT and CDR2 YYREEE (reference sequence). This CDR3 comprises 13 residues.

The chain links TRBV5-4 to TRBJ1-4; 11 positions agree with TRBD1. Per germline, CDR1 SGHNT and CDR2 YYREEE (reference sequence). With 4 bases clipped from V and 0 bases from J, the junction kept 5 bases outside the gene matches. This CDR3 has 17 amino acids. The CDR3, as DNA: TGTGCCAGCAGCCTCCTGGACAGGGGGCCAACTAATGAAAAACTGTTTTTT. Amino acid sequence: CASSLLDRGPTNEKLFF.

The CDR3 loop reads CASSFTGAIYF. The CDR3, as DNA: TGTGCCAGCAGCTTTACAGGTGCCATATATTTT. The chain combines TRBV25-1 with TRBJ1-3; D may be TRBD1 (5 bases). Germline loops: CDR1 MGHDK, CDR2 SYGVNS. This CDR3 contains 11 residues. Trimming removed 6 bases at V and 11 bases at J, with 11 bases between.

The chain links TRBV7-8 to TRBJ2-1; possible D gene TRBD2, 6 bases. Per the germline V gene, CDR1 is SGHVS and CDR2 is FQNEAQ. The CDR3 covers 15 residues. Trimming stripped 6 bases from V and 6 bases from J, with 18 bases between. Written as DNA, the CDR3 is TGTGCCAGCAGTACCGGGAGTCCCATTTCCAATGAGCAGTTCTTC. Encoded protein: CASSTGSPISNEQFF.

This clone was observed a handful of times. V usage is TRBV6-2 or TRBV6-3 and J usage is TRBJ2-7, with unresolved D. From germline, CDR1 is MNHEY and CDR2 SVGEGT. V lost 0 bases to trimming and J lost 3 bases, with 3 bases between them. The CDR3 is 12 amino acids. CDR3 DNA: TGTGCCAGCAGTTACTCCAACTACGAGCAGTACTTC. It codes for CASSYSNYEQYF.

The chain recombines TRBV7-3 with TRBJ2-3; tentative D call: TRBD1 (5 bases). The germline V and J ends were trimmed by 0 bases and 4 bases, with 5 bases remaining between them. The CDR3 spans 13 residues. Germline CDR1 SGHTA, CDR2 FQGTGA. The CDR3 DNA follows: TGTGCCAGCAGCTTAACAGGGGCAGATACGCAGTATTTT. This translates into CASSLTGADTQYF.

The rearrangement links TRBV30 to TRBJ1-5; the match to TRBD1 covers 7 bases. The V gene end was trimmed by 4 bases and the J gene end by 5 bases; junction bases not matched to a gene: 8. Germline CDR1 is GTSNPN and CDR2 is SVGIG (reference sequence). The CDR3 loop spans 14 amino acids. CDR3 loop: CAWTPRGGYQPQHF. The CDR3 DNA reads as TGTGCCTGGACCCCGAGAGGGGGCTATCAGCCCCAGCATTTT.

The chain is built from TRBV29-1 and TRBJ2-3, with 16 positions matching TRBD2. This CDR3 contains 16 residues. V lost 6 bases and J lost 2; bases outside the gene matches: 5. In germline, CDR1 is SQVTM, CDR2 ANQGSEA. Here the CDR3 reads CSVLGLAGGDTDTQYF. CDR3 sequence (DNA): TGCAGCGTCCTGGGACTAGCGGGAGGGGACACAGATACGCAGTATTTT.

The chain uses TRBV18 and TRBJ2-3, with TRBD2 identical over 7 bases. CDR1 is KGHSH and CDR2 is LQKENI in the germline V gene. V lost 2 bases to trimming and J lost 4 bases; unmatched junction nucleotides: 6. This CDR3 has 15 amino acids. The CDR3 sequence is CASSPAGAAADTQYF. The CDR3 region has the DNA TGTGCCAGCTCACCAGCGGGAGCTGCGGCAGATACGCAGTATTTT.

As for this clone: A junction end diverges from the germline sequence, so it may reflect a read error. This chain links TRBV4-3 with TRBJ2-2; 8 bases align to TRBD2. The length of the CDR3 is 16 residues. The germline V gene has CDR1 LGHNA and CDR2 YSLEER. The CDR3 bases are TGCGCCAACAGCCAAGATCACGGGGGGGACACCGGGGAGCTGTTTTTT. Encoded protein: CANSQDHGGDTGELFF.

This clone has only one observation. The chain combines TRBV11-2 with TRBJ2-5; possible D gene TRBD2, 5 bases. There are 14 residues in the CDR3. The germline V gene encodes CDR1 SGHAT and CDR2 FQNNGV. The V end was cut by 5 bases, the J end by 1 base, with 11 bases between. CDR3 nucleotides: TGTGCCAGCAGCCCCGGGAACCCCCAAGAGACCCAGTACTTC. The encoded protein is CASSPGNPQETQYF.

The chain employs TRBV4-3 and TRBJ2-7; 10 nucleotides align to TRBD2. CDR1 and CDR2 (germline): LGHNA, YSLEER. The V and J ends lost 5 bases and 4 bases, in that order; junction bases with no gene match: 8. The CDR3 contains 15 residues. CDR3: CASSVGLADYYEQYF. The CDR3 nucleotides read TGCGCCAGCAGCGTTGGACTAGCGGATTATTACGAGCAGTACTTC.

The chain is built from TRBV14 and TRBJ2-7; possible D gene TRBD1, 5 bases. V was shortened by 4 bases and J by 3 bases, with 13 bases between the two germline ends. Germline V gene lookup returns CDR1 SGHDN and CDR2 FVKESK. The CDR3 is made up of 14 amino acids. The DNA of the CDR3 is TGTGCCAGCAGCCGGTCCCCCAGGGTCTACGAGCAGTACTTC. Translated, it gives CASSRSPRVYEQYF. Looking up the rest from reference TRBV14 and TRBJ2-7 gives the full variable domain: EAGVTQFPSHSVIEKGQTVTLRCDPISGHDNLYWYRRVMGKEIKFLLHFVKESKQDESGMPNNRFLAERTGGTYSTLKVQPAELEDSGVYFCASSRSPRVYEQYFGPGTRLTVT.

This clone has a handful of counts. The genes are TRBV18 and TRBJ1-5; D remains unclear. Per germline, CDR1 KGHSH and CDR2 LQKENI. This CDR3 spans 14 amino acids. V lost 6 bases to trimming and J lost 5 bases, with 14 bases between them. The CDR3 loop reads CASSRAGGYQPQHF. CDR3 in DNA: TGTGCCAGCTCCCGGGCCGGAGGTTATCAGCCCCAGCATTTT.

The V gene is TRBV4-2, the J gene TRBJ2-7, with 12 bases lining up with TRBD2. After removal of 0 bases from V and 5 bases from J, the junction contained 17 bases not matched to a gene. This CDR3 comprises 20 residues. Germline V lookup: CDR1 LGHNA, CDR2 YNFKEQ. In DNA, the CDR3 is TGTGCCAGCAGCCAAGATAGAAGTTGGATGACTAGCGGGAGAGGAAACGAGCAGTACTTC. Its protein product is CASSQDRSWMTSGRGNEQYF.

The V and J genes are TRBV18 and TRBJ2-7; the match to TRBD2 covers 7 bases. This CDR3 region has 14 residues. The J segment lost 2 bases and the V segment lost 0 bases, leaving 1 base of the junction unmatched. Germline V gene lookup returns CDR1 KGHSH and CDR2 LQKENI. Here the CDR3 DNA reads TGTGCCAGCTCACCACCGGGGAGGGCCTACGAGCAGTACTTC. This gives the protein CASSPPGRAYEQYF. The complete variable domain, with remaining parts taken from reference TRBV18 and TRBJ2-7, reads NAGVMQNPRHLVRRRGQEARLRCSPMKGHSHVYWYRQLPEEGLKFMVYLQKENIIDESGMPKERFSAEFPKEGPSILRIQQVVRGDSAAYFCASSPPGRAYEQYFGPGTRLTVT.

The rearrangement uses TRBV18 and TRBJ1-1; D uncertain. CDR3 length: 15 residues. Germline CDR1 is KGHSH and CDR2 is LQKENI. V lost 3 bases, J lost 1 base, and 12 bases lay in between. The CDR3 DNA reads TGTGCCAGCTCACCTATAGCCACCACGAACACTGAAGCTTTCTTT. Translating it yields CASSPIATTNTEAFF.

V and J are TRBV27 and TRBJ1-2; 9 bases line up with TRBD1. The CDR3 is 16 amino acids. From germline, CDR1 is MNHEY and CDR2 SMNVEV (reference sequence). Unmatched junction bases numbered 16, after V lost 6 bases and J lost 8 bases. The chain's CDR3 is CASRRSRDREHRGYTF. The DNA of the CDR3 is TGTGCCAGCAGACGTAGCCGGGACAGGGAACATCGCGGCTACACCTTC.

This clone was seen a few times. The chain is built from TRBV6-2 or TRBV6-3 and TRBJ1-2; the match to TRBD1 covers 7 bases. Germline V gives CDR1 MNHEY, CDR2 SVGEGT. V shed 5 bases, J shed 4 bases, and the junction held 13 bases outside the gene matches. The CDR3 covers 16 residues. CDR3 loop: CASSTADRAVGYGYTF. CDR3 sequence (DNA): TGTGCCAGCAGTACTGCCGACAGGGCTGTCGGCTATGGCTACACCTTC.

V gene TRBV6-5 combines with J gene TRBJ1-1; maybe TRBD1 (5 bases). Trimming removed 2 bases from V and 2 bases from J, with 9 bases in between. Per the germline V gene, CDR1 is MNHEY and CDR2 is SVGAGI. This CDR3 has 14 amino acids. CDR3 loop: CASSYKGSNTEAFF. The CDR3, as DNA: TGTGCCAGCAGTTACAAGGGGTCCAACACTGAAGCTTTCTTT.

CDR3 sequence reads: CAWSVIAGKKTQYF. The CDR3 coding sequence is TGTGCCTGGAGTGTTATTGCAGGGAAGAAGACCCAGTACTTC. The gene calls are TRBV30 and TRBJ2-5; D perhaps matches TRBD1 (5 bases). The V end lost 0 bases, the J end lost 6 bases, and 14 bases lay between the germline ends. CDR3 size: 14 residues. Germline loops: CDR1 GTSNPN, CDR2 SVGIG (reference sequence).

J is TRBJ2-7 and V is TRBV18; D call uncertain. Germline CDR1 KGHSH, CDR2 LQKENI. The length of the CDR3 is 13 residues. V was clipped by 6 bases and J by 5 bases, with 14 bases between them. The CDR3 bases are TGTGCCAGCTCGCCCGATCTGAGGAACGAGCAGTACTTC. Its translation is CASSPDLRNEQYF.

The J gene is TRBJ2-2, the V gene TRBV6-5; maybe TRBD2 (7 bases). CDR1 is MNHEY and CDR2 is SVGAGI in the germline V gene. The CDR3 contains 15 residues. Trimming took off 10 bases at V and 7 bases at J, with 22 bases between the two ends. CDR3 sequence: CATQVGRAGVGELFF. DNA for the CDR3: TGTGCCACCCAGGTGGGGAGGGCAGGGGTCGGGGAGCTGTTTTTT.